The 23 T cell receptor beta chains listed next were all sequenced from one sample in a study of cytomegalovirus exposure and HLA in healthy donors. It was with 60 Vbeta and 13 Jbeta primers that the PCR ran. Generated by immunoSEQ multiplex PCR, the TCRdb table keeps only in-frame clones and is missing some. Of over 75,000 clones listed, around 73% are singletons. Material: PBMCs. All receptors come from a woman aged 60-75 years in good health and CMV-seronegative.

The chain recombines TRBV7-9 with TRBJ2-7; TRBD2 aligns across 11 bases. Trimming removed 4 bases from V and 3 bases from J; junction bases left unmatched: 5. Germline CDR1 and CDR2: SEHNR and FQNEAQ (reference sequence). This CDR3 contains 15 residues. CDR3 sequence (DNA): TGTGCCAGCAGCTCAGCGGGACTAGCGGACTACGAGCAGTACTTC. It specifies CASSSAGLADYEQYF.

This chain links TRBV7-9 with TRBJ2-3; D is perhaps TRBD2 (6 bases). V lost 1 base to trimming and J lost 6 bases, with 14 bases between them. CDR3 length: 15 amino acids. The V gene's germline CDR1 is SEHNR and CDR2 FQNEAQ (reference sequence). In DNA, the CDR3 is TGTGCCAGCAGCTTAGGGGCGGGGCTGGTGGATACGCAGTATTTT. Translation: CASSLGAGLVDTQYF.

V and J are TRBV7-2 and TRBJ1-1; possible D gene TRBD1, 5 bases. Trimming left V 4 bases short and J 0 bases short, with 15 bases between. Germline V gene data show CDR1 as SGHTA and CDR2 as FQGNSA. The CDR3 is 16 amino acids. The CDR3 protein is CASSWGRQLMNTEAFF. The CDR3 DNA sequence: TGTGCCAGCAGCTGGGGCAGGCAGCTCATGAACACTGAAGCTTTCTTT.

The rearrangement links TRBV13 to TRBJ2-1, with D possibly matching TRBD1 (6 bases). This CDR3 is built from 15 residues. Germline loops: CDR1 PRHDT, CDR2 FYEKMQ (reference sequence). V shed 2 bases and J shed 0 bases, with 8 bases lying between them. The CDR3 reads CASSLSGDSYNEQFF. CDR3 sequence (DNA): TGTGCCAGCAGCTTATCAGGGGACTCCTACAATGAGCAGTTCTTC.

This chain links TRBV10-2 with TRBJ1-2; possibly TRBD1 for D (5 bases). The germline gives CDR1 WSHSY, CDR2 SAAADI. This CDR3 has 15 amino acids. Trimming took off 0 bases at V and 6 bases at J, with 14 bases between the two ends. The CDR3 here is CASSESRGREDGYTF. The DNA of the CDR3 is TGCGCCAGCAGTGAGTCACGTGGCAGGGAGGATGGCTACACCTTC.

This clone occurred a few times. This chain connects TRBV7-2 to TRBJ1-2; possibly TRBD1 for D (5 bases). From germline, CDR1 is SGHTA and CDR2 FQGNSA. V lost 1 base to trimming and J lost 2 bases, with 5 bases between them. The CDR3 runs to 13 residues. The CDR3 sequence: CASSLGQNYGYTF. The CDR3 DNA sequence: TGTGCCAGCAGCTTAGGACAGAACTATGGCTACACCTTC.

The V call is TRBV5-6, the J call TRBJ1-1, with D possibly TRBD1 on 5 matching bases. The CDR3 totals 14 residues. Germline CDR1 SGHDT, CDR2 YYEEEE. V lost 4 bases to trimming and J lost 5 bases, with 15 bases between them. The DNA for the CDR3 is TGTGCCAGCAGCAGAAAGCCAGGGCGGACTGAAGCTTTCTTT. Protein product: CASSRKPGRTEAFF.

This chain uses TRBV2 with TRBJ2-5, with TRBD1 matching over 9 bases. CDR1 and CDR2 from the germline V gene are SNHLY and FYNNEI. This CDR3 is built from 14 residues. With 6 bases clipped from V and 1 base from J, the junction kept 3 bases outside the gene matches. The CDR3 loop is CASRDRGFQETQYF. The DNA for the CDR3 is TGTGCCAGCAGAGACAGGGGGTTCCAAGAGACCCAGTACTTC.

The gene calls are TRBV29-1 and TRBJ1-1, with no clear D. This CDR3 is built from 14 residues. V dropped 3 bases and J dropped 1 base, with 12 bases sitting between them. CDR1 and CDR2 from the germline V gene are SQVTM and ANQGSEA. The CDR3 region is CSVDLVFRNTEAFF. The CDR3 DNA sequence: TGCAGCGTTGATCTCGTGTTCAGGAACACTGAAGCTTTCTTT.

The J gene is TRBJ2-5, the V gene TRBV5-8, with TRBD2 matching over 9 bases. The germline V gene has CDR1 SGHTS and CDR2 YDEGEE. CDR3 length: 19 amino acids. Germline trimming cut 7 bases from V and 3 bases from J; bases unmatched to any gene: 22. CDR3 in DNA: TGTGCCAGCGGGTCCGCCGGTTCGGCGGGGGGGCACTTTAAAGAGACCCAGTACTTC. Protein product: CASGSAGSAGGHFKETQYF. Full variable domain (missing parts from reference TRBV5-8 and TRBJ2-5): EAGVTQSPTHLIKTRGQQATLRCSPISGHTSVYWYQQALGLGLQFLLWYDEGEERNRGNFPPRFSGRQFPNYSSELNVNALELEDSALYLCASGSAGSAGGHFKETQYFGPGTRLLVL.

The chain combines TRBV11-2 with TRBJ2-3, with a possible D match to TRBD1 (6 bases). Germline assignment: CDR1 SGHAT and CDR2 FQNNGV. With 2 bases removed from V and 2 bases from J, the gap between germline ends came to 14 bases. The CDR3 length is 16 residues. The CDR3: CASSLLGRGDTDTQYF. The DNA for the CDR3 is TGTGCCAGCAGCTTACTAGGCAGGGGAGACACAGATACGCAGTATTTT.

The gene calls are TRBV29-1 and TRBJ1-1, with a weak D call TRBD1 (5 bases). V gave up 4 bases and J gave up 1 base, with 7 bases separating them. The CDR3 runs to 12 residues. The germline V gene has CDR1 SQVTM and CDR2 ANQGSEA. Here the CDR3 reads CSVGRGNTEAFF. CDR3 coding DNA: TGCAGCGTTGGGAGGGGGAACACTGAAGCTTTCTTT.

The chain recombines TRBV27 with TRBJ2-7, with 8 bases aligning to TRBD1. Trimming at V came to 2 bases and at J to 3 bases, leaving 9 bases not matched to a gene. The CDR3 covers 16 residues. Germline lookup yields CDR1 MNHEY and CDR2 SMNVEV (reference sequence). Here the CDR3 reads CASSLAGGVPDYEQYF. The CDR3 DNA follows: TGTGCCAGCAGTTTAGCAGGGGGCGTCCCCGACTACGAGCAGTACTTC.

The chain uses TRBV6-1 and TRBJ2-7; D remains ambiguous. Germline assignment: CDR1 MNHNS and CDR2 SASEGT. The V gene lost 6 bases and the J gene lost 0 bases, with 9 bases spanning the gap. The CDR3 contains 13 residues. DNA of the CDR3: TGTGCCAGCAGGGAGCAGAGCTCCTACGAGCAGTACTTC. It codes for CASREQSSYEQYF.

The rearrangement links TRBV19 to TRBJ2-7; the D gene is possibly TRBD1 (6 bases). Germline CDR1 and CDR2: LNHDA and SQIVND (reference sequence). The V gene lost 5 bases and the J gene lost 1 base, with 9 bases spanning the gap. The CDR3 has 13 amino acids. CDR3 region: CASSPDSSYEQYF. In DNA form, the CDR3 reads TGTGCCAGTAGTCCGGACAGTTCCTACGAGCAGTACTTC.

This clone was seen only a few times. The chain has TRBV7-6 and TRBJ2-5; D remains unclear. Germline V gene lookup returns CDR1 SGHVS and CDR2 FNYEAQ. The ends were cut back, 5 bases at V and 3 bases at J, with 16 bases in the middle. CDR3 length: 15 amino acids. CDR3: CASSPIPGTEETQYF. The DNA for the CDR3 is TGTGCCAGCAGCCCGATTCCAGGTACAGAAGAGACCCAGTACTTC.

This clone occurred once. This chain connects TRBV2 to TRBJ2-7; maybe TRBD2 (5 bases). The CDR3 extends over 17 amino acids. Trimming took off 7 bases at V and 2 bases at J, with 24 bases between the two ends. Germline CDR1 and CDR2: SNHLY and FYNNEI. The CDR3 DNA sequence: TGTGCCAGCACCCACCACGGACTTGACGGACGAACCTACGAGCAGTACTTC. The encoded protein is CASTHHGLDGRTYEQYF.

The chain recombines TRBV7-8 with TRBJ2-7; 8 nucleotides agree with TRBD2. There are 15 residues in the CDR3. Germline V gives CDR1 SGHVS, CDR2 FQNEAQ. The trim removed 1 base at V and 0 bases at J, leaving 2 bases unmatched. CDR3: CASSLVAGGSYEQYF. CDR3 DNA sequence: TGTGCCAGCAGCTTAGTCGCGGGAGGCTCCTACGAGCAGTACTTC.

V usage is TRBV19 and J usage is TRBJ2-3; the D is unclear. The CDR3 is made up of 13 amino acids. Trimming took 5 bases from V and 6 from J, leaving 12 bases between them. Germline V gene lookup returns CDR1 LNHDA and CDR2 SQIVND (reference sequence). The CDR3 region is CASSSVPYDTQYF. CDR3 nucleotide sequence: TGTGCCAGTAGTTCGGTCCCCTACGATACGCAGTATTTT.

The chain employs TRBV5-1 and TRBJ1-2; D gene uncertain. Germline V gene sequence: CDR1 SGHRS, CDR2 YFSETQ. There are 13 residues in the CDR3. The V gene lost 4 bases and the J gene lost 3 bases, with 10 bases spanning the gap. Here the CDR3 reads CASSVTADYGYTF. The CDR3 coding sequence is TGCGCCAGCAGCGTCACAGCTGACTATGGCTACACCTTC.

This clone has only a few counts. This chain connects TRBV15 to TRBJ1-2; 8 nucleotides agree with TRBD1. Germline assignment: CDR1 LNHNV and CDR2 YYDKDF (reference sequence). This CDR3 has 13 amino acids. The J segment lost 4 bases and the V segment lost 5 bases, leaving 3 bases of the junction unmatched. CDR3 coding DNA: TGTGCCACCAGCCCACAGGGGGGCTATGGCTACACCTTC. Translation: CATSPQGGYGYTF.

The chain employs TRBV6-1 and TRBJ1-5; unclear D gene. The CDR3 covers 14 residues. Between the trimmed V and J ends, which lost 7 bases and 0 bases, there was a span of 10 bases. Germline V gene sequence: CDR1 MNHNS, CDR2 SASEGT. For the CDR3, the DNA is TGTGCCAGCACGGTCGGACTTAGCAATCAGCCCCAGCATTTT. Residues: CASTVGLSNQPQHF.

The V call is TRBV27, the J call TRBJ2-7, with D unclear. The CDR3 consists of 17 residues. Per germline, CDR1 MNHEY and CDR2 SMNVEV (reference sequence). Trimming removed 2 bases from V and 0 bases from J, with 17 bases in between. CDR3 amino acids: CASSLEAPARSSYEQYF. The CDR3 nucleotides are TGTGCCAGCAGTTTAGAGGCCCCCGCCAGAAGCTCCTACGAGCAGTACTTC.